The sequence of this T cell receptor (beta chain) was determined in a study of blood T cell repertoires in COVID-19. Germline V gene data show CDR1 as LGHDT and CDR2 as YNNKEL (reference sequence). The J segment lost 8 bases and the V segment lost 2 bases, leaving 3 bases of the junction unmatched. The CDR3 has 15 amino acids. As originally analysed: Amplification from reference gene primers served as the basis for estimated nucleated cell counts. TCRdb's table, derived via immunoSEQ multiplex PCR, lists solely in-frame clones and lacks some. Clone size and the V and J calls come from that table; the DNA yielded D and trimming. The top ten clones hold roughly 5.5% of a sample with approximately 240,000 clones, nearly 85% of them seen once.

Sequenced sample: peripheral blood. The chain combines TRBV3-1 (or the pseudogene TRBV3-2) with TRBJ2-1; 13 positions match TRBD2. This sequence was found in a human donor in a cohort sampled during active COVID-19. Written as DNA, the CDR3 is TGTGCCAGCAGCCAATGGACTAGCGGGAGCTATGAGCAGTTCTTC. This codes for CASSQWTSGSYEQFF.